This T cell receptor (beta chain) emerged from a study of CD8 T cells in Susac syndrome. Trimming took 5 bases from V and 4 from J, leaving 8 bases between them. The CDR3 covers 12 residues. Reverse transcription of roughly 0.5 to 1 ug RNA was carried out with random hexamers. The CDR3 of TCR beta was amplified by immunoSEQ multiplex PCR across 54 Vbeta and 13 Jbeta. From the immunoSEQ multiplex PCR reads, TCRdb called clonotypes with MiXCR, one entry per CDR3 protein. The table records 150,000 to 160,000 distinct CDR3 sequences, nearly 97% of them present only once. Sequencing of TCR beta covered CD8+ and CD4+ T cells obtained from blood. The CD8+ and CD4+ T cells were negatively isolated, with the TEMRA cells enriched by FACS.

This receptor was identified in a human donor with multiple sclerosis. The sample consisted of CD8+ T cells from PBMCs. The chain is built from TRBV12-3 or TRBV12-4 and TRBJ1-1; D is ambiguous. The chain's CDR3 is CASSPPGTEAFF. CDR3 nucleotides: TGTGCCAGCAGTCCCCCCGGCACTGAAGCTTTCTTT.